This TCR beta chain was sequenced in a study of blood T cell repertoires in COVID-19. Turning to the study itself: T cells, B-cell-depleted T cells, or PBMCs supplied cDNA or gDNA.

As originally analysed: Amplifying reference gene primers gave estimates of nucleated cell counts. The protocol was immunoSEQ multiplex PCR, while the TCRdb copy is restricted to in-frame clones and leaves out a portion. The DNA gave D and trimming, while V, J and clone size come from that table. The data contain around 68,000 clones, approximately 84% of them singletons. Germline V lookup: CDR1 SGHRS, CDR2 YFSETQ. The CDR3 length is 15 residues. After removal of 0 bases from V and 6 bases from J, the junction contained 6 bases not matched to a gene. Sequences were obtained from peripheral blood. The chain couples TRBV5-1 to TRBJ2-1, with 7 positions matching TRBD1. This TCR came from a man in his forties with COVID-19, enrolled during active disease. The CDR3 region has the DNA TGCGCCAGCAGCTTGGATGACAGGGTACCCAATGAGCAGTTCTTC. Its translation is CASSLDDRVPNEQFF.